The 8 T cell receptor beta chains below come from one sample, sequenced in a study of cytomegalovirus exposure and HLA in healthy donors. Both 60 Vbeta primers and 13 Jbeta primers went into the PCR. Sequenced by immunoSEQ multiplex PCR; TCRdb stores in-frame clones only, minus some. Among 150,000 or so clones, 70% to 85% were seen once, and the ten largest hold approximately 1.6%. The material sequenced was PBMCs. The receptors stem from a woman in her twenties or thirties in good health and CMV-seronegative.

The chain is built from TRBV2 and TRBJ2-7; 10 bases are shared with TRBD1. The V segment lost 6 bases and the J segment 1 base; nucleotides outside the gene matches: 3. The germline V gene encodes CDR1 SNHLY and CDR2 FYNNEI. The CDR3 length is 14 residues. In nucleotides, the CDR3 is TGTGCCAGCAGCCGGGACAGGGGTTCCTACGAGCAGTACTTC. Translated, it gives CASSRDRGSYEQYF.

The rearrangement joins TRBV11-2 to TRBJ1-1; 11 bases fit TRBD1. The trim removed 1 base at V and 10 bases at J, leaving 11 bases unmatched. This CDR3 has 16 residues. Germline V gene data show CDR1 as SGHAT and CDR2 as FQNNGV. CDR3 bases: TGTGCCAGCAGCTTAGGGAGGACAGGGGGCGCATTCGGAGCTTTCTTT. Its translation: CASSLGRTGGAFGAFF. Drawing the rest from reference TRBV11-2 and TRBJ1-1, the complete variable domain is EAGVAQSPRYKIIEKRQSVAFWCNPISGHATLYWYQQILGQGPKLLIQFQNNGVVDDSQLPKDRFSAERLKGVDSTLKIQPAKLEDSAVYLCASSLGRTGGAFGAFFGQGTRLTVV.

V and J are TRBV4-3 and TRBJ2-1; TRBD2 aligns across 14 bases. The V gene's germline CDR1 is LGHNA and CDR2 YSLEER. The CDR3 covers 17 residues. V shed 4 bases and J 6 bases; nucleotides not matched to a gene: 8. DNA of the CDR3: TGCGCCAGCAGCCCAAGACTAGCGGGAGGGCCAGGCAATGAGCAGTTCTTC. Translating gives CASSPRLAGGPGNEQFF.

The chain combines TRBV7-2 with TRBJ1-6, with D unresolved. In germline, CDR1 is SGHTA, CDR2 FQGNSA. Trimming removed 4 bases from V and 3 bases from J, with 7 bases in between. The CDR3 runs 14 residues. This CDR3 is CASSSSFYNSPLHF. The DNA for the CDR3 is TGTGCCAGCAGCTCCTCCTTCTATAATTCACCCCTCCACTTT.

The J gene is TRBJ2-5, the V gene TRBV7-9, with no clear D. CDR1 is SEHNR and CDR2 is FQNEAQ in the germline V gene (reference sequence). The CDR3 has 9 residues. The V end lost 9 bases, the J end lost 5 bases, and 4 bases lay between the germline ends. CDR3 coding DNA: TGTGCCAGGCGTGAGACCCAGTACTTC. Translating it yields CARRETQYF.

This clone has only a few counts. V gene TRBV28 combines with J gene TRBJ2-7; TRBD2 matches at 7 bases. From germline, CDR1 is MDHEN and CDR2 SYDVKM. Trimming cost V 8 bases and J 0 bases; bases outside gene matches: 10. The CDR3 is 15 residues long. The CDR3 loop reads CASLGGEGYSYEQYF. The CDR3 nucleotides are TGTGCCAGCCTGGGAGGGGAGGGGTACTCCTACGAGCAGTACTTC.

The gene calls are TRBV27 and TRBJ1-6, with D hard to call. V shed 6 bases and J shed 6 bases, with 12 bases lying between them. The CDR3 sequence is 14 residues long. Per germline, CDR1 MNHEY and CDR2 SMNVEV (reference sequence). The CDR3 region is CASSPEGTNSPLHF. The CDR3 nucleotides are TGTGCCAGCAGCCCCGAGGGTACTAATTCACCCCTCCACTTT.

V and J are TRBV6-5 and TRBJ1-6, with D unclear. This CDR3 region has 15 residues. V gave up 2 bases and J gave up 9 bases, with 14 bases separating them. Germline CDR1 is MNHEY and CDR2 is SVGAGI. The CDR3 reads CASSYTDPRGSPLHF. CDR3 sequence (DNA): TGTGCCAGCAGTTACACCGATCCCCGAGGTTCACCCCTCCACTTT.